This TCR beta chain stems from a study of post-analysis software for immune sequencing data (dated by TCRdb to between 2015 and 2016). At the level of the whole study: Recorded disease courses included relapsing-remitting, secondary progressive and progressive-relapsing multiple sclerosis, with some patients lacking subtype annotation. The patient repertoires were set against 11 previously published healthy control repertoires from donors whose ages ranged from about 6 to 25 years. A subset of samples was prepared in parallel using single-end sample barcoding, then pooled and co-amplified after Illumina adapter ligation.

Inclusive of the bounding cysteine and phenylalanine, the CDR3 is 14 residues long. The DNA shown is the 42-base CDR3, in frame from base 1. CDR1 MNHNY and CDR2 SVGAGI are derived from the germline V gene (reference sequence). Library prep was done by PCR. Sequenced on an Illumina HiSeq 2500. To reduce PCR and sequencing biases, unique molecular identifiers were incorporated into the TCR beta cDNA libraries. Per 1 to 10 million input T cells, some 500,000 cDNA molecules were obtained, such that each molecule approximated one T cell. The patient libraries were prepared and sequenced using the same protocol as the earlier healthy control dataset. Samples belonging to the same batch were prepared together, multiplexed and sequenced on a shared HiSeq lane. Regarding the original processing steps: Raw barcoded reads were processed with MIGEC, discarding single-read molecular identifier groups before consensus assembly and CDR3 extraction. VDJtools was used for post-analysis of the clonotype tables, and diversity was normalized by down-sampling every dataset to the size of the smallest sample. In repertoire overlap clustering, CDR3 amino acid sequences, but not nucleotide sequences, were matched to correct batch-related cross-sample contamination. Starting from the raw public reads, TCRdb applied fastp trimming at Q25, assembled clones with MiXCR and retained in-frame beta chains. Each entry is one CDR3 protein sequence, shown with its most common DNA and genes. In this record, the V and J calls reflect TCRdb's handling and not the investigators' own analysis. The sample profile shows 350,000 to 450,000 distinct CDR3 sequences; approximately 38% of them were found once. The ten largest account for approximately 7.6% of the sample.

Of note for this clonotype: This clone's antigen is unknown. One end of the junction does not line up with germline, which may come from a read error.

The paper's findings and limits, for the study overall: When samples were clustered directly using the F measure, samples prepared in the same batch co-clustered strongly, which prompted a batch-effect correction. Patients showed significantly higher frequencies than controls for roughly five TRBV segments, among them TRBV5-6, TRBV5-1 and TRBV20-1. Multiple sclerosis patients had significantly lower normalized Chao1 diversity than controls, a result that suggests substantial peripheral T-cell clonal expansion. The control group was slightly older than the multiple sclerosis patient group.

TCR beta repertoires were profiled from peripheral blood of 13 young patients with multiple sclerosis to demonstrate the VDJtools post-analysis software. Multiple sclerosis patients were children and adolescents aged about 6 to 15 years. The sample consisted of blood. The sequence was obtained from a girl between 2 and 10 years old with multiple sclerosis. The chain is made from TRBV6-6 and TRBJ2-3, with the D assignment possibly TRBD1 or TRBD2, given 5 matching bases for each. The DNA sequence reads TGTGCCAGCAGTTCCGAGGGGAGCACAGATACGCACTATTTT. The encoded protein is CASSSEGSTDTHYF.